These 10 T cell receptor beta chains were all obtained from the same sample, sequenced in a study of CD8+CD57+ T cells in acquired aplastic anemia (dated by TCRdb to 2016 to 2018). The sequencer listed for this sample is Illumina HiSeq 2000. Genomic DNA was used as template for profiling of TCR beta VDJ combinations and CDR3 sequences. The public reads were reanalyzed by TCRdb: fastp trimming at Q25, MiXCR alignment, in-frame beta chains only. Entries are consolidated by CDR3 protein sequence, retaining the most common genes and DNA. A total of approximately 380,000 distinct CDR3 sequences appear in this sample, just under 70% of them only once. Less than 4% of the sample belongs to the ten largest clones. The sequencing sample was made of sorted CD4+, CD8+, or CD8+CD57+ T cells (not recorded which) from PBMCs. The source of these receptors is a human donor in good health, serving as a control.

In the case of this clonotype: At one of its ends the junction is not consistent with the germline gene, which may arise from a read error. The gene calls are TRBV7-9 and TRBJ1-2, with D possibly being TRBD1 (5 bases). Germline V gene sequence: CDR1 SEHNR, CDR2 FQNEAQ (reference sequence). CDR3 length equals 14 residues. The chain's CDR3 is CASSLRGAGYTPTF. Here the CDR3 DNA reads TGTGCCAGCAGCCTACGCGGGGCAGGGTACACCCCTACATTC.

In the case of this clonotype: Since no conserved phenylalanine or tryptophan closes the CDR3, a read error is the likely cause. The DNA is left out, because the CDR3 cannot be placed on it with certainty; the CDR3 is given as TCRdb lists it. The gene calls are TRBV2 and TRBJ2-7. The CDR3 extends over 15 residues, inclusive of both ends. CDR1 is SNHLY, CDR2 FYNNEI, per germline. The CDR3 here is CASSEIVSSEAVFWL.

The chain joins TRBV7-2 to TRBJ1-5; the D gene is possibly TRBD1 (6 bases). The germline V gene encodes CDR1 SGHTA and CDR2 FQGNSA. The CDR3 contains 14 residues. Trimming left V 8 bases short and J 11 bases short, with 22 bases between. The CDR3 protein is CASGNGQSQETQHF. The CDR3 DNA reads as TGTGCCAGCGGGAATGGACAGTCCCAAGAGACCCAGCATTTT.

About this clonotype: Without the conserved terminal phenylalanine or tryptophan, this CDR3 likely stems from a read error. It is unclear where the CDR3 begins or ends on the DNA, so no DNA is shown, and the CDR3 is as TCRdb lists it. The chain employs TRBV7-2 and TRBJ1-2. The CDR3 is 13 amino acids in total, end residues counted. Germline V gives CDR1 SGHTA, CDR2 FQGNSA. The CDR3 loop reads CASSLVGGDVDTY.

The V call is TRBV5-1, the J call TRBJ1-6, with unresolved D. The CDR3 has 14 amino acids. Germline CDR1 is SGHRS and CDR2 is YFSETQ. V was trimmed by 6 bases and J by 12 bases, leaving 19 bases between them. The CDR3 sequence: CASTQREDTLPLHF. CDR3 DNA: TGCGCCAGCACCCAGCGGGAAGACACTTTACCCCTCCACTTT.

In this sample, this clonotype turned up a few times. The chain has TRBV5-1 and TRBJ2-5, with D possibly called TRBD1 or TRBD2 (5 bases each). The germline gives CDR1 SGHRS, CDR2 YFSETQ. Trimming took off 3 bases at V and 3 bases at J, with 15 bases between the two ends. The CDR3 consists of 15 residues. CDR3 sequence reads: CASSSGTGEKETQYF. In nucleotides, the CDR3 is TGCGCCAGCAGCTCCGGGACGGGCGAAAAAGAGACCCAGTACTTC.

This chain connects TRBV10-1 to TRBJ2-7; a weak D match, TRBD2 (5 bases). This CDR3 has 14 residues. V was trimmed by 6 bases and J by 2 bases, leaving 14 bases between them. Germline CDR1 is WNHNN and CDR2 is SYGVQD (reference sequence). The CDR3 sequence: CASSPRGSAYEQYF. Written as DNA, the CDR3 is TGCGCCAGCAGCCCCCGCGGGTCAGCCTACGAGCAGTACTTC.

This clonotype appeared a single time. At one boundary the junction diverges from the germline segment, which might be a read error. V is TRBV20-1 and J is TRBJ1-1, with a tentative D call TRBD1 (5 bases). Germline assignment: CDR1 DFQATT and CDR2 SNEGSKA (reference sequence). The CDR3 is made up of 13 amino acids. The chain's CDR3 is CSAPIRGFSEALF. The CDR3 nucleotides read TGCAGTGCCCCAATAAGGGGTTTCTCTGAAGCTCTCTTT.

In regard to this clonotype: This likely comes from a read error, as the CDR3 has no conserved phenylalanine or tryptophan at its end. No DNA is shown, since the ends of the CDR3 on it are uncertain; the CDR3 is the one TCRdb lists. The chain combines TRBV19 with TRBJ1-3; the table's D call, TRBD1, was not checked against the DNA. CDR1 LNHDA and CDR2 SQIVND come from the germline V gene (reference sequence). The CDR3 is made up of 16 amino acids, end residues included. The CDR3 here is CASSPPYSYNSPPHFV.

The rearrangement links TRBV10-3 to TRBJ2-3; no firm D call. Germline CDR1 and CDR2: ENHRY and SYGVKD. The length of the CDR3 is 11 residues. The germline V and J ends were trimmed by 3 bases and 9 bases, with 7 bases remaining between them. The CDR3 bases are TGTGCCATCAGTGATAAAGACACGCAGTATTTT. Encoded protein: CAISDKDTQYF.